One sample yielded the 8 T cell receptor beta chains listed below, sequenced in a study of T cells in Graves' hyperthyroidism and ophthalmopathy. There were TCR beta CDR3 regions amplified from RNA transcripts. HTBI primers were employed in a first-round RT-PCR of the TCR CDR3. Each CDR3 protein is one row after TCRdb ran MiXCR on the multiplex PCR reads. This sample carries 250,000 to 300,000 distinct CDR3 sequences, about 14% of them seen once, and the ten largest clones take more than 10%. Sequenced input: blood. These receptor sequences come from a woman between 40 and 50 years old with Graves' hyperthyroidism that later progressed to Graves' ophthalmopathy.

This chain joins TRBV12-3 or TRBV12-4 and TRBJ2-7, with D unclear. This CDR3 has 13 residues. With 5 bases removed from V and 1 base from J, the gap between germline ends came to 9 bases. CDR3 protein: CASSIRESYEQYF. CDR3 sequence (DNA): TGTGCCAGCAGTATTAGGGAATCCTACGAGCAGTACTTC.

This clonotype was observed many times. V is TRBV28 and J is TRBJ2-3; 12 bases are a match to TRBD2. The CDR3 is made up of 16 amino acids. In germline, CDR1 is MDHEN, CDR2 SYDVKM. The V gene end was trimmed by 5 bases and the J gene end by 7 bases; junction bases not matched to a gene: 10. CDR3 in DNA: TGTGCCAGCAGTATTAATACGGGACTAGCGGGTCATACGCAGTATTTT. It encodes CASSINTGLAGHTQYF.

This clonotype has a count of ten or more. For the CDR3, the DNA is TGCAGTGCTAGAGATACTAGCCTTTGGGAGACCCAGTACTTC. Protein: CSARDTSLWETQYF. The V call is TRBV20-1, the J call TRBJ2-5, with TRBD2 as a possible D gene (6 bases). CDR3 length: 14 amino acids. The V gene lost 0 bases and the J gene lost 5 bases, with 13 bases spanning the gap. CDR1 DFQATT and CDR2 SNEGSKA come from the germline V gene (reference sequence).

The J gene is TRBJ2-3, the V gene TRBV7-9, with 7 bases identical to TRBD2. V gave up 5 bases and J gave up 6 bases; unmatched junction bases: 8. The germline gives CDR1 SEHNR, CDR2 FQNEAQ (reference sequence). The CDR3 is made up of 14 amino acids. The CDR3 nucleotides are TGTGCCAGCAGCCCTTGGGACTACACGGATACGCAGTATTTT. Its translation: CASSPWDYTDTQYF.

The chain has TRBV6-1 and TRBJ1-5; D unresolved. Germline loops: CDR1 MNHNS, CDR2 SASEGT. The CDR3 is 15 amino acids. Deletions cut 2 bases from V and 4 bases from J, with 12 bases between. The CDR3 coding sequence is TGTGCCAGCAGTGAAACCGCCGGGCCTAATCAGCCCCAGCATTTT. Its protein is CASSETAGPNQPQHF.

Regarding this clonotype: One junction end does not reproduce the germline sequence, and a read error may be involved. This chain connects TRBV28 to TRBJ1-1; no reliable D call. Germline lookup yields CDR1 MDHEN and CDR2 SYDVKM. The CDR3 is made up of 12 amino acids. CDR3 nucleotide sequence: TGTACCAGCAGTTTACCCAACACTGAAGCTTTCTTT. Translating it yields CTSSLPNTEAFF. The full variable domain, its missing parts supplied by reference TRBV28 and TRBJ1-1, is DVKVTQSSRYLVKRTGEKVFLECVQDMDHENMFWYRQDPGLGLRLIYFSYDVKMKEKGDIPEGYSVSREKKERFSLILESASTNQTSMYLCTSSLPNTEAFFGQGTRLTVV.

This chain links TRBV5-1 with TRBJ2-2; 10 bases align to TRBD1. This CDR3 spans 16 amino acids. The germline gives CDR1 SGHRS, CDR2 YFSETQ. Unmatched junction bases numbered 7, after V lost 3 bases and J lost 5 bases. In DNA, the CDR3 is TGCGCCAGCAGCTCTGGGACAGGGGCCACGACCGGGGAGCTGTTTTTT. This codes for CASSSGTGATTGELFF.

This clonotype was detected many times. The chain uses TRBV29-1 and TRBJ2-1; possible D gene TRBD2, 5 bases. This CDR3 has 13 amino acids. V lost 5 bases to trimming and J lost 6 bases, with 14 bases between them. Germline CDR1 and CDR2: SQVTM and ANQGSEA. CDR3: CSVRGLIFNEQFF. In DNA form, the CDR3 reads TGCAGCGTTCGAGGACTGATTTTCAATGAGCAGTTCTTC.